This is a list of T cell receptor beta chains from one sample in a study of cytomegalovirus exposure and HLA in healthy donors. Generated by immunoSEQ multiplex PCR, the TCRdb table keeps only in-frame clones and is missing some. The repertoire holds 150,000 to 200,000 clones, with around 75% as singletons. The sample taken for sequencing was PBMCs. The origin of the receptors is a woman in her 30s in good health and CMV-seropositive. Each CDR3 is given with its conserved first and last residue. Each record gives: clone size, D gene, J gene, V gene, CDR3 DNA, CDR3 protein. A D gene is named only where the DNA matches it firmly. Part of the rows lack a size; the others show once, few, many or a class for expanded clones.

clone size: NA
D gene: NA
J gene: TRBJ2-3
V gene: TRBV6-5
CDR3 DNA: TGTGCCAGCAGTTACTCTCGGGGTTTTCATACGCAGTATTTT
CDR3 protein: CASSYSRGFHTQYF

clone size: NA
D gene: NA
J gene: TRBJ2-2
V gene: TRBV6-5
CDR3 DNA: TGTGCCAGCTGTCTACAGGGTTTCGCCGGGGAGCTGTTTTTT
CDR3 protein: CASCLQGFAGELFF

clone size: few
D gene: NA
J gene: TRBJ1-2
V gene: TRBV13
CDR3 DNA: TGTGCCAGCAGCCCCAATGGCTACACCTTC
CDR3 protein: CASSPNGYTF

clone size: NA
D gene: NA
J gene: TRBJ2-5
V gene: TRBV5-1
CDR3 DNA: TGCGCCAGCAGCGACACGATGCAGACCCAGTACTTC
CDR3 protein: CASSDTMQTQYF

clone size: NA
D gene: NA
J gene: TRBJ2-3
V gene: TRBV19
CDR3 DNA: TGTGCCAGTAGTATCTCGGGACTTTCAGATACGCAGTATTTT
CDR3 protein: CASSISGLSDTQYF

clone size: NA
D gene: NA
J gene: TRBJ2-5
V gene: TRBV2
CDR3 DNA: TGTGCCAGGAGGGGGTCTCCGTACCAAGAGACCCAGTACTTC
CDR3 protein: CARRGSPYQETQYF

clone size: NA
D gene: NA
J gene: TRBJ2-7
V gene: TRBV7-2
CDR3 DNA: TGTGCCAGCAGCCTCACCAACTACGAGCAGTACTTC
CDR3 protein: CASSLTNYEQYF

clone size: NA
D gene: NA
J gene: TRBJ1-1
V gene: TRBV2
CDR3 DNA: TGTGCCAGCAGTGGTTTGAGGAACACTGAAGCTTTCTTT
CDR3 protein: CASSGLRNTEAFF

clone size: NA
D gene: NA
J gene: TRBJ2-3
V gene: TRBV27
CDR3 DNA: TGTGCCAGCAGTTTTCTGGCAGGCCTCTACGAAGATACGCAGTATTTT
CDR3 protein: CASSFLAGLYEDTQYF

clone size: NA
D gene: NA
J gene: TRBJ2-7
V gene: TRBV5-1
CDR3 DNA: TGCGCCAGCAGCTTCGGGTCCTCCTACGAGCAGTACTTC
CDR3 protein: CASSFGSSYEQYF

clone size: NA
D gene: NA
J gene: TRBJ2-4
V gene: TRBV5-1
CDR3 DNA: TGCGCCAGCGGTGCCGGGGGACAGCGAAACATTCAGTACTTC
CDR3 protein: CASGAGGQRNIQYF

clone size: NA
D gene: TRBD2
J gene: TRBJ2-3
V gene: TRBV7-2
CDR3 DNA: TGTGCCAGCAGCTCGTCGACTAGCGGGGGCACAGATACGCAGTATTTT
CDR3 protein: CASSSSTSGGTDTQYF

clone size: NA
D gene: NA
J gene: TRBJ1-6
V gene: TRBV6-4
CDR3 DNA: TGTGCCAGCAGTGACTCCCCAGGGGCGCGTAATTCACCCCTCCACTTT
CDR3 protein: CASSDSPGARNSPLHF

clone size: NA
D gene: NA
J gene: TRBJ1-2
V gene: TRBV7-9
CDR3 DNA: TGTGCCGTACGCTTTTTGCGGACATATGGCTACACCTTC
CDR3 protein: CAVRFLRTYGYTF

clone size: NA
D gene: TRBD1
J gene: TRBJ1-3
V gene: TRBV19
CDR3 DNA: TGTGCCAGTAGTCGACAGGGGGGCTCTGGAAACACCATATATTTT
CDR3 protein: CASSRQGGSGNTIYF

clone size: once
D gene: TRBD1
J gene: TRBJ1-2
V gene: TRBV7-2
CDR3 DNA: TGTGCCAGCAGCTTTGGGACAGAACTCTATGGCTACACCTTC
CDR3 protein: CASSFGTELYGYTF

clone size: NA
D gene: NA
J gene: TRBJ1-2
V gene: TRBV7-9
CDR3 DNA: TGTTCCAGCAGTGACGACAGCTATGGCTACACCTTC
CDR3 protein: CSSSDDSYGYTF

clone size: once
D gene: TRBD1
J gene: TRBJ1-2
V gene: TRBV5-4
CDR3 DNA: TGTGCCAGCAGCCAAAGCCCGGGACAGAACTATGGCTACACCTTC
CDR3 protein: CASSQSPGQNYGYTF

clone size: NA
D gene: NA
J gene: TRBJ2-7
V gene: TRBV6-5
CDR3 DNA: TGTGCCAGCAGTTACGCGGCAGCAGGGGGGAACGAGCAGTACTTC
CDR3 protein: CASSYAAAGGNEQYF

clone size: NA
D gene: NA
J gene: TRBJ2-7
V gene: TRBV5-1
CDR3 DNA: TGCGCCAGCAGCCAGGTATCCTACGAGCAGTACTTC
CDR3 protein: CASSQVSYEQYF

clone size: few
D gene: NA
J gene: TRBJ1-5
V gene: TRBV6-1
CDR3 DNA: TGTGCCAGCAGTGAGAATGTCGGGGTCAATCAGCCCCAGCATTTT
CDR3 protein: CASSENVGVNQPQHF

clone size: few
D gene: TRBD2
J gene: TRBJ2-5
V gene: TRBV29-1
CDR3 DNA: TGCAGCGTGGGACTAGCGGGAGTTGGGTCCCAAGAGACCCAGTACTTC
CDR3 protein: CSVGLAGVGSQETQYF

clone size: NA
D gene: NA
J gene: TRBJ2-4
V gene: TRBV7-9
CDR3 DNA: TGTGCCAGCAGCTTAGCGGGGGGAGGAAACATTCAGTACTTC
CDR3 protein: CASSLAGGGNIQYF

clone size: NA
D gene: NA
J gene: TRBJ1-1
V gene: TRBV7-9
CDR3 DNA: TGTGCCAGCAGCTTAGTGGGGTCAGGGGAAGGCGAGACTGAAGCTTTCTTT
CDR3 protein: CASSLVGSGEGETEAFF

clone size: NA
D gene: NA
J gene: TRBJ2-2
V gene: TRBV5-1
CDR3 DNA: TGCGCCAGCAGCTTGGACGTAGCACCGACCGGGGAGCTGTTTTTT
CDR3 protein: CASSLDVAPTGELFF

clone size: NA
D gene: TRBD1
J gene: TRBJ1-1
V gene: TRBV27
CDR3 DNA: TGTGCCAGCAGTTTAGAGGGGGCCCGGAACACTGAAGCTTTCTTT
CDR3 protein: CASSLEGARNTEAFF

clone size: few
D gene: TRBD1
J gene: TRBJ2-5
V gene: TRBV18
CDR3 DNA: TGTGCCAGCTCACCGGACAGGGCAAAGACCCAGTACTTC
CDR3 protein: CASSPDRAKTQYF

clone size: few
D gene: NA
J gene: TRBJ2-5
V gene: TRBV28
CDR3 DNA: TGTGCCAGCAGTTTACAGGAGACCCAGTACTTC
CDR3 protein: CASSLQETQYF

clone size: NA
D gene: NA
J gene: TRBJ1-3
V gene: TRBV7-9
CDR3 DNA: TGTGCCAGCAGGCCCGGACAGGGAAACACCATATATTTT
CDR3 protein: CASRPGQGNTIYF

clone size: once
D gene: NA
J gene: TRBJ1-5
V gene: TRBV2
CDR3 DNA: TGTGCCAGCAGTGAACACAGGTCTTATAGCAATCAGCCCCAGCATTTT
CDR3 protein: CASSEHRSYSNQPQHF

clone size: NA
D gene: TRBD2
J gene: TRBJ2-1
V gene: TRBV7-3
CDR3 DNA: TGTGCCAGCAGCCCGCACACTAGCGGACTTCGGGATGAGCAGTTCTTC
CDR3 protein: CASSPHTSGLRDEQFF

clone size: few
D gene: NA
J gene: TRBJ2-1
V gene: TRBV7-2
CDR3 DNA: TGTGCCAGCAGCTTAAAGCAGGGGACCTCATACAATGAGCAGTTCTTC
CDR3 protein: CASSLKQGTSYNEQFF

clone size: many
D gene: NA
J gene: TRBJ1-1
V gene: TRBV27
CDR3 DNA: TGTGCCAGCAGTCAAACCCGTCAGGGAGAAGCTTTCTTT
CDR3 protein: CASSQTRQGEAFF

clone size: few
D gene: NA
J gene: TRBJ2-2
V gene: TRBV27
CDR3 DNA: TGTGCCAGCAGTCCGTTGACAGTCCCCGGGGAGCTGTTTTTT
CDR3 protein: CASSPLTVPGELFF

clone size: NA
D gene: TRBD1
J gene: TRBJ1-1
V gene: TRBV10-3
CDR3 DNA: TGTGCCATCAGTGAGGCGGGACAGGGGGTGGGCACTGAAGCTTTCTTT
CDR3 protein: CAISEAGQGVGTEAFF

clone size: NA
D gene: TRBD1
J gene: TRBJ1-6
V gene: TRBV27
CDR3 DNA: TGTGCCAGCAGAAAACAGGGGGGATCCTATAATTCACCCCTCCACTTT
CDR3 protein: CASRKQGGSYNSPLHF

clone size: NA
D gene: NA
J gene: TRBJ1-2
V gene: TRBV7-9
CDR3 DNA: TGTGCCAGCTCCGGACAGAGCTATGGCTACACCTTC
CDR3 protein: CASSGQSYGYTF

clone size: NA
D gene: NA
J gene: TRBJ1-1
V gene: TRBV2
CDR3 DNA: TGTGCCACCGAGGGGGTTACTGAAGCTTTCTTT
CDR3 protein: CATEGVTEAFF

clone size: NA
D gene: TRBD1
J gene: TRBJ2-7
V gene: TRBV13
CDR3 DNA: TGTGCCAGCAGCTTTCCGGGACAGGGGGGGGAGCAGTACTTC
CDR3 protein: CASSFPGQGGEQYF

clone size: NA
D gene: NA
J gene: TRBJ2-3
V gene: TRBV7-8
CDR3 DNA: TGTGCCAGCAGCTTATCTTCCGGGGTAGGCACAGATACGCAGTATTTT
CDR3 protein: CASSLSSGVGTDTQYF

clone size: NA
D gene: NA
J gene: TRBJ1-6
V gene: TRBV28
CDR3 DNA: TGTGCCAGCATCGCGGGGGGTTCACCCCTCCACTTT
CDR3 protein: CASIAGGSPLHF

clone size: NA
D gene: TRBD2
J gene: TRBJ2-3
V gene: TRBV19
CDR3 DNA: TGTGCCAGTAGTTCTAGCGGGAACACAGATACGCAGTATTTT
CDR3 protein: CASSSSGNTDTQYF

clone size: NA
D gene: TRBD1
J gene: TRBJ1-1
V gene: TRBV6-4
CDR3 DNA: TGTGCCAGCAGTCAGGGGGGTTTGAACACTGAAGCTTTCTTT
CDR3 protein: CASSQGGLNTEAFF

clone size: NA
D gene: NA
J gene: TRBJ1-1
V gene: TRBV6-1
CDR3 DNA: TGTGCCAGCAGGAGTACAGGGATGAACACTGAAGCTTTCTTT
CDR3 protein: CASRSTGMNTEAFF

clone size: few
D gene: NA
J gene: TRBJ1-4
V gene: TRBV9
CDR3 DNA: TGTGCCAGCAGCTCGGGCGGGGAAAAACTGTTTTTT
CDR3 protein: CASSSGGEKLFF

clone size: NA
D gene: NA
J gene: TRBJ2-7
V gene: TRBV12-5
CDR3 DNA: TGTGCTAGTGGTTTTCACGGGGGCGAGCAGTACTTC
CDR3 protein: CASGFHGGEQYF

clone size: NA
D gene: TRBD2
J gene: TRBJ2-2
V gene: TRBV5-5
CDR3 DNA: TGTGCCAGCAGCTTGGTAGTTGGCGGGGGGGCTGTCGGGGAGCTGTTTTTT
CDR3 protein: CASSLVVGGGAVGELFF

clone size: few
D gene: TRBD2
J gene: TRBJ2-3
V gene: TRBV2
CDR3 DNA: TGTGCCAGCAGTGTAACGCGGGGGGCTGGAGCAGATACGCAGTATTTT
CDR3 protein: CASSVTRGAGADTQYF

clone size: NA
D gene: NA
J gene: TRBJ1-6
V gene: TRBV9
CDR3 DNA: TGTGCCAGCAGCGTAGGTGACAGTGGTAATTCACCCCTCCACTTT
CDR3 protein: CASSVGDSGNSPLHF

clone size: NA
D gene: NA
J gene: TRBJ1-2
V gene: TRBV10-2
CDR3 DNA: TGCGCCAGCACAGGGAACTATGGCTACACCTTC
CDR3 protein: CASTGNYGYTF

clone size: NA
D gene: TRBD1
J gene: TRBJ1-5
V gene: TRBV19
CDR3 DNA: TGTGCCAGTAGTACGACAGGGCATGGCAATCAGCCCCAGCATTTT
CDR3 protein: CASSTTGHGNQPQHF

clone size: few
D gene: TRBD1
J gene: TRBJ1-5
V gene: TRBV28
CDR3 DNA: TGTGCCAGCAGTCCGGGACAGAGACAGCCCCAGCATTTT
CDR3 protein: CASSPGQRQPQHF

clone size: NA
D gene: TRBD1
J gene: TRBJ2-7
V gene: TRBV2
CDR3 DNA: TGTGCCAGCAGTGATACCGGGACAGGGGGGGTCTACGAGCAGTACTTC
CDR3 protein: CASSDTGTGGVYEQYF